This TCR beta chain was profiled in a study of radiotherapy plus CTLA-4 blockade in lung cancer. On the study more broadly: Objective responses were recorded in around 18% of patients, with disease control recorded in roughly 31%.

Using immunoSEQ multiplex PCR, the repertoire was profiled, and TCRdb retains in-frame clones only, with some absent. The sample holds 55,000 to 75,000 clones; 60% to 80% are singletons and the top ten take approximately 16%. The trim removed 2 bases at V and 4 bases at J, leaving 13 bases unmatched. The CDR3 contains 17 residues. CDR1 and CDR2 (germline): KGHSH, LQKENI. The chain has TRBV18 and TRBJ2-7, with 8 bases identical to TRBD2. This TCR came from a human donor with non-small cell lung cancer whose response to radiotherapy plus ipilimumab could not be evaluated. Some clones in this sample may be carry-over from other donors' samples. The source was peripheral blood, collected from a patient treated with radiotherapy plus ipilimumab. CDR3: CASSPYAPGLAGYEQYF. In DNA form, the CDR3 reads TGTGCCAGCTCACCATACGCCCCAGGGCTAGCGGGTTACGAGCAGTACTTC.